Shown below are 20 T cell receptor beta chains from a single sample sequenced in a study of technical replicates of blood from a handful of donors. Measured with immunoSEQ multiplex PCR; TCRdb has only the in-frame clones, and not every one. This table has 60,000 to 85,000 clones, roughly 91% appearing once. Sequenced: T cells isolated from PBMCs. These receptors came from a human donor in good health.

DNA for the CDR3: TGTGCCAGCAGCTTTGGCTCTAATGGGGGGGCAGATGGCTACACCTTC. This codes for CASSFGSNGGADGYTF. V is TRBV5-4 and J is TRBJ1-2; possible D gene TRBD1, 6 bases. The germline V gene encodes CDR1 SGHNT and CDR2 YYREEE (reference sequence). V lost 2 bases and J 6 bases, leaving 20 bases between the germline ends. The CDR3 is 16 residues long.

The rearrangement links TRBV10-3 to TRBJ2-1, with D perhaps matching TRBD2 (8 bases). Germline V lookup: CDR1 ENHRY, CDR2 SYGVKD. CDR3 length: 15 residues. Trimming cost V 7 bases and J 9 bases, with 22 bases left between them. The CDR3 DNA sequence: TGTGCCATCACCGCTAGCGGGCCGAAGGGGGCTGAGCAGTTCTTC. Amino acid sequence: CAITASGPKGAEQFF.

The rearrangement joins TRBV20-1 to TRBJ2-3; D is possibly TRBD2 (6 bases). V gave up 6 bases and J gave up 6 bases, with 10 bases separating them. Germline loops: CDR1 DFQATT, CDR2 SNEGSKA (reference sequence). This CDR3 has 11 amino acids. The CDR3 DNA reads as TGCAGTGCCGGGACTCCCGATACGCAGTATTTT. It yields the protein CSAGTPDTQYF.

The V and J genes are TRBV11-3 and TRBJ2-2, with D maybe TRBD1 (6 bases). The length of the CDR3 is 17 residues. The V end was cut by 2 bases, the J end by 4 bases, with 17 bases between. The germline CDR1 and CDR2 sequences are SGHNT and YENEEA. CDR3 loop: CASSLFSAGVATGELFF. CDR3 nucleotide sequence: TGTGCCAGCAGCTTATTCTCTGCAGGGGTGGCCACCGGGGAGCTGTTTTTT.

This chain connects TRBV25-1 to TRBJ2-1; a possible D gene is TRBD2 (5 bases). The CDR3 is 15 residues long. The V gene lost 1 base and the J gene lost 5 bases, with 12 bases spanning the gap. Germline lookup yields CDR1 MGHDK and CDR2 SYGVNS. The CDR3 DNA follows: TGTGCCAGCAGTGAATTTGGGCTAGCTAACAATGAGCAGTTCTTC. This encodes CASSEFGLANNEQFF.

CDR3: CASSLGSGTTDTQYF. The CDR3 coding sequence is TGCGCCAGCAGTTTGGGGAGCGGGACCACAGATACGCAGTATTTT. V is TRBV10-1 and J is TRBJ2-3; TRBD2 matches 7 bases. Germline V CDR1 and CDR2: WNHNN, SYGVQD (reference sequence). V gave up 5 bases and J gave up 2 bases; unmatched junction bases: 7. The CDR3 length is 15 residues.

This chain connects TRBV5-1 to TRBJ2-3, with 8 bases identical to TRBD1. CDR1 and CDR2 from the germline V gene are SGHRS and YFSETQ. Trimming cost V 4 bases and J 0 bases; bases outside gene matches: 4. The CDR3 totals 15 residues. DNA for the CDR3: TGCGCCAGCAGCACAGGACAGGGAAGCACAGATACGCAGTATTTT. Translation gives CASSTGQGSTDTQYF.

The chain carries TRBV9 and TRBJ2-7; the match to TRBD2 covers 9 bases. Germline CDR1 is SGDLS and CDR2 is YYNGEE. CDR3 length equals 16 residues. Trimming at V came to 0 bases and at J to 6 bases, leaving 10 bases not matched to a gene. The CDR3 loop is CASSVGSGRFGGEQYF. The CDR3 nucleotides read TGTGCCAGCAGCGTAGGTAGCGGGAGATTTGGCGGCGAGCAGTACTTC.

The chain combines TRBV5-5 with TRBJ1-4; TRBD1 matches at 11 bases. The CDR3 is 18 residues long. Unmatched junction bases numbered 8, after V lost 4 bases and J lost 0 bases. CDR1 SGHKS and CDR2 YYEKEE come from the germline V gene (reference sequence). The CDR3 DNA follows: TGTGCCAGCAGCGGCGGACAGGGGGCCGTTGCAACTAATGAAAAACTGTTTTTT. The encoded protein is CASSGGQGAVATNEKLFF.

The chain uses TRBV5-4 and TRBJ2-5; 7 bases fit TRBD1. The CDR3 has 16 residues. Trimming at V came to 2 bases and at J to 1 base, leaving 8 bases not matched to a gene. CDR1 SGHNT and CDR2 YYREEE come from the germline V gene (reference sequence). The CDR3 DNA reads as TGTGCCAGCAGCTTAAGGGACAGACCCCTCCAAGAGACCCAGTACTTC. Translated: CASSLRDRPLQETQYF.

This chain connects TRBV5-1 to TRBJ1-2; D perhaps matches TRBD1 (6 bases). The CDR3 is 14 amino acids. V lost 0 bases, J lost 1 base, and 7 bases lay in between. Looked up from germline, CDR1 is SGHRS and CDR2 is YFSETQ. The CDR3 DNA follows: TGCGCCAGCAGCTTGGGGGGACATAACTATGGCTACACCTTC. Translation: CASSLGGHNYGYTF.

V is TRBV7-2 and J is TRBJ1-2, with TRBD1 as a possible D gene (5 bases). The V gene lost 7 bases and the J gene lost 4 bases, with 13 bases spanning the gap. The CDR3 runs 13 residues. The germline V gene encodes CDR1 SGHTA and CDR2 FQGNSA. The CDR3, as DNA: TGTGCCAGCAACCCGACAGTGCGCTATGGCTACACCTTC. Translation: CASNPTVRYGYTF.

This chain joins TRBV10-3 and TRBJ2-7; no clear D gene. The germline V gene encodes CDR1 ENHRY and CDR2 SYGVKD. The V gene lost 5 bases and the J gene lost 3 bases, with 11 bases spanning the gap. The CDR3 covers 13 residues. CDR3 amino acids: CAISFSRSYEQYF. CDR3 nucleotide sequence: TGTGCCATCAGTTTTTCACGGAGCTACGAGCAGTACTTC.

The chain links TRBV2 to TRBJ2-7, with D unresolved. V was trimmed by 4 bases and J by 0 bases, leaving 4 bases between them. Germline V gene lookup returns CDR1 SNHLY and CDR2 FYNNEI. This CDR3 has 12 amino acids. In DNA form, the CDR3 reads TGTGCCAGCAGTGCCAGCTCCTACGAGCAGTACTTC. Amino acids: CASSASSYEQYF.

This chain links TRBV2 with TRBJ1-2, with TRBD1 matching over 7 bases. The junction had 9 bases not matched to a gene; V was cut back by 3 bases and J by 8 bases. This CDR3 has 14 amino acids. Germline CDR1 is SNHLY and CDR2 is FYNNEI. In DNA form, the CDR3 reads TGTGCCAGCAGTGATTTGGGGGACAGTAAGGGCTACACCTTC. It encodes CASSDLGDSKGYTF.

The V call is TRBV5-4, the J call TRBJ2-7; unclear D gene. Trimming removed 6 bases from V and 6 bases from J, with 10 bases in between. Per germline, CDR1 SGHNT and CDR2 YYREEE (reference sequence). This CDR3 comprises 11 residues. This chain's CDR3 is CASKDRGEQYF. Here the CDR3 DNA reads TGTGCCAGCAAAGATAGAGGCGAGCAGTACTTC.

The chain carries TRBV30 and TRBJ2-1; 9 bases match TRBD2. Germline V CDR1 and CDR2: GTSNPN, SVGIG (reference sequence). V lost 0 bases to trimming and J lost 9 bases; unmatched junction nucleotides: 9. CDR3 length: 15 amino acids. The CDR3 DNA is TGTGCCTGGAGTGTAGCGGCGGGAGGGCGGAGTGAGCAGTTCTTC. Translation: CAWSVAAGGRSEQFF.

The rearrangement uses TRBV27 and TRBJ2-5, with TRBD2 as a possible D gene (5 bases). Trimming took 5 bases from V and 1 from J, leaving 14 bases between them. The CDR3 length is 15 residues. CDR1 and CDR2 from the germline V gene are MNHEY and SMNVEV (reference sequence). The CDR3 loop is CASSTKRETQETQYF. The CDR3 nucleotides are TGTGCCAGCAGTACAAAAAGGGAGACCCAAGAGACCCAGTACTTC.

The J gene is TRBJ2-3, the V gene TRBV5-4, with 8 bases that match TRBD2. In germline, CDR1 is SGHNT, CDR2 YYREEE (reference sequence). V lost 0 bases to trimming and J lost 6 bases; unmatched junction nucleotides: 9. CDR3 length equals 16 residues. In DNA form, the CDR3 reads TGTGCCAGCAGCTTGGCTGCGGGAGGTTTATCTGATACGCAGTATTTT. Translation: CASSLAAGGLSDTQYF.

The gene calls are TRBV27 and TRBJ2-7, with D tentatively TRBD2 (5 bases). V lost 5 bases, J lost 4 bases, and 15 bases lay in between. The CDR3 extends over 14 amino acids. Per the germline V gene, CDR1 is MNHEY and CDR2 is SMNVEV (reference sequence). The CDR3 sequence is CASSSHRGLYEQYF. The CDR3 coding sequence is TGTGCCAGCAGTAGCCACCGGGGTCTATACGAGCAGTACTTC.